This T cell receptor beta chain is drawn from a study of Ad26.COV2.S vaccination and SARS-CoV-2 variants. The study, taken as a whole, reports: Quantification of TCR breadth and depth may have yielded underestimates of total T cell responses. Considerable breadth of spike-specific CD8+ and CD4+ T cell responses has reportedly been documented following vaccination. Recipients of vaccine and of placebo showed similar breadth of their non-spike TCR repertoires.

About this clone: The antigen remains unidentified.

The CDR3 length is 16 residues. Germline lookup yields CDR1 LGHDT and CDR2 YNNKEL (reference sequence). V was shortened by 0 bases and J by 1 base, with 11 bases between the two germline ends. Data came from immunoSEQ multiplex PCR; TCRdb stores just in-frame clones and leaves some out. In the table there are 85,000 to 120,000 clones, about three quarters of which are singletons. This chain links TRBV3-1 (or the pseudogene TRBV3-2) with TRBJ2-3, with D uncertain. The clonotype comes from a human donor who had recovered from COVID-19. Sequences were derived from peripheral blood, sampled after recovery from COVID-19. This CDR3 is CASSQEVWAGTDTQYF. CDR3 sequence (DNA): TGTGCCAGCAGCCAAGAAGTGTGGGCCGGCACAGATACGCAGTATTTT.